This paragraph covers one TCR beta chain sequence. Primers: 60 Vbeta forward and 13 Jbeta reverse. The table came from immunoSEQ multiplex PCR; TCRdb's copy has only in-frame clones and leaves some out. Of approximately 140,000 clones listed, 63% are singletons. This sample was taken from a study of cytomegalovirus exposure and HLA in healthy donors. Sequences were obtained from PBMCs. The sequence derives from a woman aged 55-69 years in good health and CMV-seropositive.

CDR3 DNA sequence: TGTGCCAGCAGTTGGCAACTAGCGTCAGATACGCAGTATTTT. Translating gives CASSWQLASDTQYF. The chain has TRBV6-5 and TRBJ2-3; the match to TRBD2 covers 7 bases. The CDR3 consists of 14 residues. The V segment lost 4 bases and the J segment 4 bases; nucleotides outside the gene matches: 5. Germline V gene lookup returns CDR1 MNHEY and CDR2 SVGAGI.